This passage covers 17 T cell receptor beta chains from one sample sequenced in a study of cytomegalovirus exposure and HLA in healthy donors. PCR amplification relied on 60 Vbeta primers (plus 13 Jbeta primers). The repertoire was sequenced with immunoSEQ multiplex PCR; TCRdb's copy has only in-frame clones and lacks some. The data contain roughly 190,000 clones, 77% of them singletons. Sequenced: PBMCs. Source of these receptors: a woman between 25 and 40 years old in good health and CMV-seropositive.

V usage is TRBV9 and J usage is TRBJ2-2; 7 positions match TRBD1. Trimming took 2 bases from V and 4 from J; bases not matched to a gene: 11. In germline, CDR1 is SGDLS, CDR2 YYNGEE. The CDR3 loop spans 17 amino acids. The CDR3 region is CASSVTGLGSGTGELFF. In nucleotides, the CDR3 is TGTGCCAGCAGCGTGACAGGGTTGGGGTCTGGCACCGGGGAGCTGTTTTTT.

CDR3 loop: CASSDIAGAEDTQYF. The CDR3, as DNA: TGTGCCAGCAGTGATATAGCGGGAGCTGAAGATACGCAGTATTTT. The chain employs TRBV2 and TRBJ2-3, with 9 nucleotides matching TRBD2. This CDR3 region has 15 residues. V lost 3 bases and J lost 5; bases outside the gene matches: 6. CDR1 is SNHLY, CDR2 FYNNEI, per germline.

The CDR3 sequence is CASSRVMGSYNEQFF. The CDR3 DNA reads TGTGCCAGCAGCCGGGTAATGGGCTCCTACAATGAGCAGTTCTTC. The gene calls are TRBV11-2 and TRBJ2-1; D gene uncertain. V shed 5 bases and J shed 0 bases, with 11 bases lying between them. CDR3 length equals 15 residues. Germline-derived CDR1 and CDR2 are SGHAT and FQNNGV.

The V call is TRBV6-6, the J call TRBJ2-2; D is uncertain. The CDR3 length is 14 residues. In germline, CDR1 is MNHNY, CDR2 SVGAGI (reference sequence). V was cut by 3 bases and J by 2 bases, with 7 bases left in between. CDR3 protein: CASSYSVNTGELFF. CDR3 sequence (DNA): TGTGCCAGCAGTTATTCCGTAAACACCGGGGAGCTGTTTTTT.

This chain connects TRBV9 to TRBJ1-1; perhaps TRBD1 as D (5 bases). This CDR3 is 13 amino acids long. With 4 bases removed from V and 5 bases from J, the gap between germline ends came to 12 bases. Germline lookup yields CDR1 SGDLS and CDR2 YYNGEE. DNA of the CDR3: TGTGCCAGCAGCCGGCAGGGTGGGACTGAAGCTTTCTTT. The encoded protein is CASSRQGGTEAFF.

This clone was seen a single time. CDR3 DNA sequence: TGCGCCAGCAGCCAAGATTTGGGGGGAAGCGGCAATGAGCAGTTCTTC. This sequence encodes CASSQDLGGSGNEQFF. The chain combines TRBV4-3 with TRBJ2-1, with D perhaps TRBD2 (6 bases). V gave up 0 bases and J gave up 6 bases, with 15 bases separating them. Germline V gives CDR1 LGHNA, CDR2 YSLEER. CDR3 length: 16 residues.

The chain carries TRBV19 and TRBJ2-4; the D gene is possibly TRBD1 (5 bases). The CDR3 has 13 amino acids. Germline values: CDR1 LNHDA, CDR2 SQIVND (reference sequence). V dropped 7 bases and J dropped 2 bases, with 9 bases sitting between them. CDR3 residues: CASMQGTKNIQYF. CDR3 nucleotides: TGTGCCAGTATGCAGGGAACCAAAAACATTCAGTACTTC.

This clone has just a few counts. The rearrangement links TRBV28 to TRBJ1-2; 9 positions agree with TRBD1. The ends lost 5 bases at V and 4 bases at J; junction bases unmatched: 5. This CDR3 has 14 residues. The germline V gene has CDR1 MDHEN and CDR2 SYDVKM. The CDR3, as DNA: TGTGCCAGCAGTATGGGACAGGGAGGCTATGGCTACACCTTC. This gives the protein CASSMGQGGYGYTF.

The J gene is TRBJ2-3, the V gene TRBV7-3; 7 bases fit TRBD1. The V gene's germline CDR1 is SGHTA and CDR2 FQGTGA. The CDR3 covers 16 residues. The V gene end was trimmed by 5 bases and the J gene end by 7 bases; junction bases not matched to a gene: 15. The CDR3 sequence: CASSPEGAPVVNTQYF. The DNA of the CDR3 is TGTGCCAGCAGCCCCGAGGGGGCCCCAGTCGTAAATACGCAGTATTTT.

The chain recombines TRBV4-1 with TRBJ1-4; D is unclear. The V end lost 2 bases, the J end lost 0 bases, and 19 bases lay between the germline ends. This CDR3 is 19 amino acids long. The germline CDR1 and CDR2 sequences are MGHRA and YSYEKL. CDR3 nucleotide sequence: TGCGCCAGCAGCCAAACCACTGAGCCCCTGAGATCAACTAATGAAAAACTGTTTTTT. Translation: CASSQTTEPLRSTNEKLFF.

The V gene is TRBV28, the J gene TRBJ2-7; TRBD1 matches at 7 bases. Germline assignment: CDR1 MDHEN and CDR2 SYDVKM. The CDR3 runs 14 residues. Germline trimming cut 6 bases from V and 0 bases from J; bases unmatched to any gene: 5. The CDR3: CASSLRTGSYEQYF. CDR3 coding DNA: TGTGCCAGCAGCCTCAGGACAGGCTCCTACGAGCAGTACTTC.

This rearrangement joins TRBV19 to TRBJ1-4, with a tentative D call TRBD1 (5 bases). V was clipped by 3 bases and J by 8 bases, with 19 bases between them. Germline V gene lookup returns CDR1 LNHDA and CDR2 SQIVND (reference sequence). This CDR3 has 16 residues. In DNA form, the CDR3 reads TGTGCCAGTAGTATCGCCGCGGGGGGGGTAGAAGAAAAACTGTTTTTT. Translation: CASSIAAGGVEEKLFF.

The chain couples TRBV11-2 to TRBJ2-7; weak D call: TRBD2 (6 bases). The length of the CDR3 is 15 residues. The V gene's germline CDR1 is SGHAT and CDR2 FQNNGV. V was pared by 1 base and J by 0 bases, with 10 bases between. The CDR3 is CASSLASESSYEQYF. The CDR3 nucleotides are TGTGCCAGCAGCTTAGCTAGCGAGAGCTCCTACGAGCAGTACTTC.

This clone was counted once. CDR3 coding DNA: TGTGCCAGCAGTTACTCGAGCAGGGTCCACGAGCAGTACTTC. This gives the protein CASSYSSRVHEQYF. This chain links TRBV6-5 with TRBJ2-5; TRBD1 is a possible D gene (5 bases). The J call could be wrong; TRBJ2-7 is a better fit for the DNA end. The V gene's germline CDR1 is MNHEY and CDR2 SVGAGI. This CDR3 comprises 14 residues.

This clone appeared a few times. The V call is TRBV18, the J call TRBJ2-7; possibly TRBD1 for D (5 bases). CDR3 length: 15 residues. V was trimmed by 2 bases and J by 2 bases, leaving 13 bases between them. Germline CDR1 KGHSH, CDR2 LQKENI. CDR3 coding DNA: TGTGCCAGCTCACCAGGGGCAGCCGGTACCTACGAGCAGTACTTC. Translating gives CASSPGAAGTYEQYF.

The chain joins TRBV2 to TRBJ2-2, with 8 bases that match TRBD1. The CDR3 spans 15 residues. J was trimmed by 6 bases and V by 4 bases; bases with no gene match: 7. Germline values: CDR1 SNHLY, CDR2 FYNNEI. As DNA, the CDR3 is TGTGCCAGCAGTGTACAGGGGGTTAGGGCCGGGGAGCTGTTTTTT. It translates to CASSVQGVRAGELFF.

The rearrangement joins TRBV5-1 to TRBJ1-1, with 7 bases lining up with TRBD1. The CDR3 extends over 15 amino acids. J was trimmed by 3 bases and V by 1 base; bases with no gene match: 6. Germline CDR1 and CDR2: SGHRS and YFSETQ. The CDR3 DNA sequence: TGCGCCAGCAGCTTGATAAGGACAGGCTACACTGAAGCTTTCTTT. Its protein product is CASSLIRTGYTEAFF.